Presented here are 25 T cell receptor beta chains from one specimen sequenced in a study of neurological immune-mediated disorders. TCRdb processed the 5' RACE reads anew with MiXCR; each CDR3 protein has one entry. Of roughly 60,000 distinct CDR3 sequences listed, under 4.5% are singletons. The sequenced sample was PBMCs. The receptors originated from a woman in her twenties or thirties with multiple sclerosis.

This clonotype came up a few times. This chain links TRBV18 with TRBJ1-1; 7 bases are shared with TRBD1. J gave up 3 bases and V 1 base, and 2 bases lay outside the gene matches. Germline-derived CDR1 and CDR2 are KGHSH and LQKENI. The CDR3 spans 14 residues. CDR3 sequence (DNA): TGTGCCAGCTCACCACTTACAGGGGACACTGAAGCTTTCTTT. It specifies CASSPLTGDTEAFF.

This clonotype has at least ten counts. The CDR3 sequence: CASSVGVLAGSMDTQYF. The DNA of the CDR3 is TGTGCCAGCAGCGTAGGAGTTCTAGCGGGTAGCATGGATACGCAGTATTTT. The chain is built from TRBV9 and TRBJ2-3; 8 bases agree with TRBD2. The germline gives CDR1 SGDLS, CDR2 YYNGEE. This CDR3 has 17 residues. Trimming removed 0 bases from V and 6 bases from J; junction bases left unmatched: 12.

This clonotype was counted ten times or more. The chain carries TRBV6-5 and TRBJ1-4; TRBD1 matches 7 bases. The trim removed 7 bases at V and 10 bases at J, leaving 12 bases unmatched. The V gene's germline CDR1 is MNHEY and CDR2 SVGAGI. This CDR3 spans 14 amino acids. The CDR3 DNA sequence: TGTGCCAGCACCGGCAACAGGGGTGGGCGAAAACTGTTTTTT. Translated, it gives CASTGNRGGRKLFF.

This clonotype was detected many times. V gene TRBV7-9 combines with J gene TRBJ1-1; D not resolved. CDR1 is SEHNR, CDR2 FQNEAQ, per germline (reference sequence). The CDR3 runs 12 residues. The V gene lost 0 bases and the J gene lost 6 bases, with 5 bases spanning the gap. CDR3 DNA sequence: TGTGCCAGCAGCTTAGCGTTTTCTGAAGCTTTCTTT. This sequence encodes CASSLAFSEAFF.

In its sample, this clonotype was seen many times. This chain uses TRBV5-1 with TRBJ1-5; D is undetermined. The CDR3 length is 15 residues. Trimming left V 4 bases short and J 0 bases short, with 11 bases between. Per the germline V gene, CDR1 is SGHRS and CDR2 is YFSETQ. The CDR3 nucleotides are TGCGCCAGCAGCCCGGACGGACCTAGCAATCAGCCCCAGCATTTT. This sequence encodes CASSPDGPSNQPQHF.

This clonotype was observed at least ten times. V gene TRBV5-4 combines with J gene TRBJ2-5; D tentatively reads TRBD1 or TRBD2 (6 bases each). The CDR3 consists of 14 residues. Germline CDR1 reads SGHNT; CDR2 reads YYREEE (reference sequence). With 7 bases removed from V and 4 bases from J, the gap between germline ends came to 17 bases. The CDR3 loop reads CASHLRGPGETQYF. CDR3 coding DNA: TGTGCCAGCCACCTACGGGGGCCCGGAGAGACCCAGTACTTC.

The table lists this clonotype with a few counts. V usage is TRBV7-2 and J usage is TRBJ2-1; 10 bases agree with TRBD2. CDR1 and CDR2 from the germline V gene are SGHTA and FQGNSA. CDR3 length: 18 residues. The junction had 10 bases not matched to a gene; V was cut back by 4 bases and J by 1 base. The CDR3 spells CASSSPGGAGGSYNEQFF. DNA for the CDR3: TGTGCCAGCAGCTCCCCCGGGGGAGCGGGGGGGTCCTACAATGAGCAGTTCTTC. Looking up the rest from reference TRBV7-2 and TRBJ2-1 gives the full variable domain: GAGVSQSPSNKVTEKGKDVELRCDPISGHTALYWYRQSLGQGLEFLIYFQGNSAPDKSGLPSDRFSAERTGGSVSTLTIQRTQQEDSAVYLCASSSPGGAGGSYNEQFFGPGTRLTVL.

This clonotype was recorded at least ten times. The rearrangement uses TRBV29-1 and TRBJ2-2; 7 nucleotides line up with TRBD1. The V and J ends lost 6 bases and 0 bases, in that order; junction bases with no gene match: 7. This CDR3 contains 15 residues. Per germline, CDR1 SQVTM and CDR2 ANQGSEA. The CDR3 DNA sequence: TGCAGCGTGGAGTATGGGACAGCGAACACCGGGGAGCTGTTTTTT. This translates into CSVEYGTANTGELFF.

Many counts were recorded for this clonotype. This chain joins TRBV20-1 and TRBJ2-3; D may correspond to TRBD1 or TRBD2 (6 bases each). CDR1 and CDR2 from the germline V gene are DFQATT and SNEGSKA (reference sequence). Trimming pared 3 bases from V and 5 bases from J, leaving 24 bases between. The CDR3 runs 17 residues. CDR3 amino acids: CSASSVLRGGRVDTQYF. The CDR3, as DNA: TGCAGTGCTAGCAGCGTCCTCCGTGGGGGGCGGGTAGATACGCAGTATTTT.

This clonotype was seen a few times. V gene TRBV20-1 combines with J gene TRBJ1-2; tentatively, D is TRBD1 (5 bases). CDR3 size: 16 residues. The V and J ends lost 2 bases and 1 base respectively, with 17 bases between them. The germline gives CDR1 DFQATT, CDR2 SNEGSKA (reference sequence). CDR3 region: CSARPGHEPINYGYTF. The CDR3 DNA reads as TGCAGTGCTAGACCTGGACACGAACCCATTAACTATGGCTACACCTTC.

This clonotype came up many times. The chain combines TRBV20-1 with TRBJ2-3; no clear D gene. Germline-derived CDR1 and CDR2 are DFQATT and SNEGSKA (reference sequence). The V end lost 3 bases, the J end lost 4 bases, and 11 bases lay between the germline ends. CDR3 size: 13 residues. CDR3 coding DNA: TGCAGTGCTAGTTCCCCTTGGGCAGATACGCAGTATTTT. Translating it yields CSASSPWADTQYF.

V gene TRBV20-1 combines with J gene TRBJ1-1; 8 bases match TRBD1. The CDR3 extends over 16 amino acids. V gave up 0 bases and J gave up 7 bases; unmatched junction bases: 13. Germline CDR1 DFQATT, CDR2 SNEGSKA (reference sequence). In nucleotides, the CDR3 is TGCAGTGCTAGAGATGGGGCCCAGGGGGCCAAAGTTGAAGCTTTCTTT. Translating gives CSARDGAQGAKVEAFF.

This clonotype was seen only a few times. A much larger clone differs by one base, so this may be a read error. The rearrangement links TRBV28 to TRBJ2-2; no reliable D call. CDR3 size: 13 residues. V was trimmed by 5 bases and J by 4 bases, leaving 8 bases between them. Germline CDR1 is MDHEN and CDR2 is SYDVKM. CDR3 sequence: CASSGIITGELFF. The DNA of the CDR3 is TGTGCCAGCAGTGGAATAATCACCGGGGAGCTGTTTTTT.

This clonotype has a count of ten or more. The J gene is TRBJ2-3, the V gene TRBV11-3; TRBD2 aligns across 8 bases. Germline CDR1 SGHNT, CDR2 YENEEA. The CDR3 is 16 amino acids. Trimming removed 1 base from V and 2 bases from J; junction bases left unmatched: 5. CDR3 amino acids: CASSLGAGANTDTQYF. The DNA of the CDR3 is TGTGCCAGCAGCTTAGGAGCGGGGGCAAACACAGATACGCAGTATTTT.

This clonotype was seen more than once but under ten times. The chain combines TRBV20-1 with TRBJ2-5, with D perhaps assigned TRBD1 or TRBD2 (6 bases each). The CDR3 is 13 amino acids. CDR1 is DFQATT and CDR2 is SNEGSKA in the germline V gene (reference sequence). The V and J ends lost 5 bases and 2 bases respectively, with 12 bases between them. CDR3 in amino acids: CSAPGALQETQYF. The CDR3, as DNA: TGCAGTGCTCCGGGGGCCTTACAAGAGACCCAGTACTTC.

At least ten counts were recorded for this clonotype. The chain joins TRBV5-1 to TRBJ2-3; D unresolved. CDR1 and CDR2 from the germline V gene are SGHRS and YFSETQ. V lost 4 bases, J lost 0 bases, and 6 bases lay in between. This CDR3 has 13 amino acids. In DNA, the CDR3 is TGCGCCAGCAGCCAATGGAGCACAGATACGCAGTATTTT. Protein product: CASSQWSTDTQYF. Full variable domain (rest looked up from reference TRBV5-1 and TRBJ2-3): KAGVTQTPRYLIKTRGQQVTLSCSPISGHRSVSWYQQTPGQGLQFLFEYFSETQRNKGNFPGRFSGRQFSNSRSEMNVSTLELGDSALYLCASSQWSTDTQYFGPGTRLTVL.

This clonotype was seen repeatedly, ten times or more. V is TRBV6-5 and J is TRBJ1-2; the D gene is possibly TRBD1 (6 bases). Trimming cost V 10 bases and J 14 bases, with 20 bases left between them. Germline V gene sequence: CDR1 MNHEY, CDR2 SVGAGI. This CDR3 has 11 residues. CDR3 residues: CATTNRVGYTF. CDR3 nucleotide sequence: TGTGCCACCACCAACAGGGTCGGGTATACCTTC.

The sample holds many counts of this clonotype. In this CDR3 the conserved last residue, phenylalanine or tryptophan, is missing, so a read error is likely. The chain joins TRBV5-1 to TRBJ2-3; D call uncertain. V gave up 3 bases and J gave up 6 bases, with 8 bases separating them. Per germline, CDR1 SGHRS and CDR2 YFSETQ. The CDR3 is made up of 12 amino acids. CDR3 coding DNA: TGCGCCAGCAGCTCGACCCCCGATACGCAGTATCTT. This translates into CASSSTPDTQYL.

This clonotype has a count of ten or more. The chain carries TRBV20-1 and TRBJ2-7, with TRBD2 as a possible D gene (5 bases). Deletions cut 6 bases from V and 0 bases from J, with 9 bases between. The V gene's germline CDR1 is DFQATT and CDR2 SNEGSKA (reference sequence). The CDR3 contains 12 residues. The CDR3 region has the DNA TGCAGTGCCCGAGGGAGCTCCTACGAGCAGTACTTC. It specifies CSARGSSYEQYF.

This clonotype was seen many times. V usage is TRBV20-1 and J usage is TRBJ2-7, with 7 bases aligning to TRBD2. The CDR3 runs 14 residues. With V trimmed by 2 bases and J by 6 bases, 10 bases remained unmatched. Per germline, CDR1 DFQATT and CDR2 SNEGSKA (reference sequence). CDR3 in DNA: TGCAGTGCTAGACCTAGCGGCCGACCCCCCGAGCAGTACTTC. It yields the protein CSARPSGRPPEQYF.

Concerning this clonotype itself: A read error may explain this, as a much larger clone is one base away. The chain employs TRBV12-3 or TRBV12-4 and TRBJ1-2; a weak D match, TRBD1 (5 bases). There are 14 residues in the CDR3. The CDR3 region is CVSSFGRDNYGYTF. The DNA of the CDR3 is TGTGTCAGCAGTTTTGGCAGGGACAACTATGGCTACACCTTC.

This clonotype was counted ten times or more. This chain joins TRBV21-1 and TRBJ1-5. TRBV21-1 is deemed a pseudogene. The length of the CDR3 is 17 residues. This CDR3 is CASSKAGWGYSNQPQHF. The CDR3 bases are TGTGCCAGCAGCAAAGCAGGCTGGGGTTATAGCAATCAGCCCCAGCATTTT.

This clonotype was found many times. One junction end does not reproduce the germline sequence, and a read error may be involved. This sequence joins TRBV20-1 and TRBJ1-5; 10 bases agree with TRBD1. This CDR3 is 15 amino acids long. Germline V gives CDR1 DFQATT, CDR2 SNEGSKA (reference sequence). CDR3 sequence reads: CSARGGQGPLQPQNF. The CDR3 DNA sequence: TGCAGTGCTAGGGGGGGACAGGGGCCGTTACAGCCCCAGAATTTT.

This clonotype was recorded many times. The chain recombines TRBV28 with TRBJ2-1, with D possibly TRBD1 on 5 matching bases. V lost 6 bases and J 6 bases, leaving 12 bases between the germline ends. Germline V lookup: CDR1 MDHEN, CDR2 SYDVKM. The CDR3 runs to 13 residues. The CDR3 is CASRDSTTNEQFF. CDR3 sequence (DNA): TGTGCCAGCAGAGACAGCACGACCAATGAGCAGTTCTTC.

This clonotype occurred many times. The V and J genes are TRBV20-1 and TRBJ2-3, with D perhaps TRBD2 (5 bases). Germline assignment: CDR1 DFQATT and CDR2 SNEGSKA (reference sequence). The CDR3 loop spans 12 amino acids. V lost 8 bases and J 0 bases, leaving 9 bases between the germline ends. As DNA, the CDR3 is TGCAGTTTAGGAGGCAGCACAGATACGCAGTATTTT. It yields the protein CSLGGSTDTQYF.